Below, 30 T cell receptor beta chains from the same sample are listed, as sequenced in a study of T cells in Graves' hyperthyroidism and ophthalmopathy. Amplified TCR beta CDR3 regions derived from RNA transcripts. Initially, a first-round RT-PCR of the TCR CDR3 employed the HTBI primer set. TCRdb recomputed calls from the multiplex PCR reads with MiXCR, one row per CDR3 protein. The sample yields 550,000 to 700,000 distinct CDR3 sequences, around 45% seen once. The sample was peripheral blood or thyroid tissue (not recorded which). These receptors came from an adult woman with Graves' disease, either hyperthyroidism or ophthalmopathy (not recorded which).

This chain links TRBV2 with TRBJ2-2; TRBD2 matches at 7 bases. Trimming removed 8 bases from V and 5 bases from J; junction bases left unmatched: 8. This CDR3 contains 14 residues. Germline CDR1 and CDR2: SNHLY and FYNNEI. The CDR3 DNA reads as TGTGCCAGCGGGAGAGAAGCGGGGACCGGGGAGCTGTTTTTT. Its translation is CASGREAGTGELFF.

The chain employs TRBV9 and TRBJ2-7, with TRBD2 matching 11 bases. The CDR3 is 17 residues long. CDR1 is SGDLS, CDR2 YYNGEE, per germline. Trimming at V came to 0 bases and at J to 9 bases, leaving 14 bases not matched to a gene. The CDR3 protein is CASSVGGSGRVLTGQYF. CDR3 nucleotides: TGTGCCAGCAGCGTAGGTGGTAGCGGGAGGGTCCTAACCGGGCAGTACTTC.

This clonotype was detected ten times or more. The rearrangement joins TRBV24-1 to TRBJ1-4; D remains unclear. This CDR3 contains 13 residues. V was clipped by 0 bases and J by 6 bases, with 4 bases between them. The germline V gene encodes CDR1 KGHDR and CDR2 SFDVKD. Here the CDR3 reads CATSDLDDEKLFF. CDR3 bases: TGTGCCACCAGTGATTTGGACGATGAAAAACTGTTTTTT.

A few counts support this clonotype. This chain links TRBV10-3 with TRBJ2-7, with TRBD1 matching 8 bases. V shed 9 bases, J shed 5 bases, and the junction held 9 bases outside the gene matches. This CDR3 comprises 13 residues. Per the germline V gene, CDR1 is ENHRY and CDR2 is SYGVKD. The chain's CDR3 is CAIRTQGANEQYF. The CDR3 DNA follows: TGTGCCATTAGGACCCAGGGGGCCAACGAGCAGTACTTC.

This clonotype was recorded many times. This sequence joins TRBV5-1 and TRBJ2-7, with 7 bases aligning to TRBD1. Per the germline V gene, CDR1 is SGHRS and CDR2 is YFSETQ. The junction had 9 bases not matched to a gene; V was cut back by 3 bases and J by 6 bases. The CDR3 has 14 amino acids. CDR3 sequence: CASSYGQADTEQYF. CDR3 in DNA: TGCGCCAGCAGCTATGGACAGGCAGATACCGAGCAGTACTTC.

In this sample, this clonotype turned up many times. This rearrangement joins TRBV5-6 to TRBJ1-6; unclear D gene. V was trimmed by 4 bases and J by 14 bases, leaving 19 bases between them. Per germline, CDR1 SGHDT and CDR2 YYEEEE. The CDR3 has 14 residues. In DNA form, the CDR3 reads TGTGCCAGCAGCCCGAACCCTGAAACTAGGTCCCTCCACTTT. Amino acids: CASSPNPETRSLHF.

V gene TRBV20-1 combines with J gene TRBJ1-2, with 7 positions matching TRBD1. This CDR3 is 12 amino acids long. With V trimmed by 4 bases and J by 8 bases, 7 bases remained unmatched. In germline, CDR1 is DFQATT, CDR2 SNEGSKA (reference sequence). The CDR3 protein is CSATQGGSGYTF. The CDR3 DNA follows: TGCAGTGCTACTCAGGGGGGATCGGGCTACACCTTC.

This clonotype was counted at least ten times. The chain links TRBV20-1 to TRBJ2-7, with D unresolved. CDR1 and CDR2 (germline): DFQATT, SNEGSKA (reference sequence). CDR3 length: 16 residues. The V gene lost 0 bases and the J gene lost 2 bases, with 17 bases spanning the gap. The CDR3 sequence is CSARDLDGTKPYEQYF. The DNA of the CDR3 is TGCAGTGCTAGAGACTTGGATGGAACAAAACCCTACGAGCAGTACTTC.

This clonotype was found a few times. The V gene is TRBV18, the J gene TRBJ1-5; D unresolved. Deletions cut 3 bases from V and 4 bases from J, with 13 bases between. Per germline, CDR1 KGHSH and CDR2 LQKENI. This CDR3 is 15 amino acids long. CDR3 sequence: CASSPDAHRNQPQHF. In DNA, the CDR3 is TGTGCCAGCTCACCTGATGCACACCGAAATCAGCCCCAGCATTTT.

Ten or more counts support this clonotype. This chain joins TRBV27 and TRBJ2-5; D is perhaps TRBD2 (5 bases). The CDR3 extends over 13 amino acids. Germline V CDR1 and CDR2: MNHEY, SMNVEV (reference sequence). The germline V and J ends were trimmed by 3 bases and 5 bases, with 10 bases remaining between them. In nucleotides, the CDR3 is TGTGCCAGCAGTTTCCAGAGAGGGGAGACCCAGTACTTC. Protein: CASSFQRGETQYF.

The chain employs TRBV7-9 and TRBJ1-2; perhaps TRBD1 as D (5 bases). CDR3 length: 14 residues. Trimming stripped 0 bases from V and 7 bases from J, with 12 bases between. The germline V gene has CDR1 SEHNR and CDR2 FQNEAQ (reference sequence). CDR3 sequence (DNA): TGTGCCAGCAGCTTAGCGTGGGGGGAAGGTGGCTACACCTTC. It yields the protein CASSLAWGEGGYTF.

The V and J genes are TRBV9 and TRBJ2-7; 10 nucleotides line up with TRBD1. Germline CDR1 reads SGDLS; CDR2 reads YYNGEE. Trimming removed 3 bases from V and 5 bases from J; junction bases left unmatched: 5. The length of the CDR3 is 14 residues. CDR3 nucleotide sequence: TGTGCCAGCAGCGCCGGGACAGGGGTCAACGAGCAGTACTTC. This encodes CASSAGTGVNEQYF.

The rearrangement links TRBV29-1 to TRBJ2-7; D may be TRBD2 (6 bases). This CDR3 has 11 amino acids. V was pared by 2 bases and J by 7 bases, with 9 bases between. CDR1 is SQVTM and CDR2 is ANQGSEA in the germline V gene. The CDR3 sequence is CSVEWGVEQYF. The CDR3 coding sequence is TGCAGCGTTGAATGGGGGGTTGAGCAGTACTTC.

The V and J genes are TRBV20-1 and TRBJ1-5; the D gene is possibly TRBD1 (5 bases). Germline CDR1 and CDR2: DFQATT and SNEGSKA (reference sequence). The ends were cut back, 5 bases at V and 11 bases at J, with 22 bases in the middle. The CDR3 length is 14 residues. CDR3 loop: CSAVPGLAQETQHF. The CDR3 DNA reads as TGCAGTGCTGTGCCGGGACTAGCACAAGAGACCCAGCATTTT.

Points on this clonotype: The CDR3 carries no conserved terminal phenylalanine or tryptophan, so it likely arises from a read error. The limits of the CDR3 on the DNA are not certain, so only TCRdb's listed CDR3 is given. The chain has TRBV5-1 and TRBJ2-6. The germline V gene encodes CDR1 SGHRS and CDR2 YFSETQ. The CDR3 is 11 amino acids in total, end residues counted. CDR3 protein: CANSFGRTLNT.

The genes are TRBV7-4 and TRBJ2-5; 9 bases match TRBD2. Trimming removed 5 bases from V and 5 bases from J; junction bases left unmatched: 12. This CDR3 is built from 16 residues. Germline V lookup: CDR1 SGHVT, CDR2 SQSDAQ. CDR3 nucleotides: TGTGCCAGCAGCCCCGGGAATAGCGGGAGTGGGGAGACCCAGTACTTC. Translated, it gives CASSPGNSGSGETQYF.

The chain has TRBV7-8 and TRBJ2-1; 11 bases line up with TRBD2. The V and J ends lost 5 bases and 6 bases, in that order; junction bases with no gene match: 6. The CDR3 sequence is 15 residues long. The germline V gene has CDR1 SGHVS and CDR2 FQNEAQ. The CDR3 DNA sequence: TGTGCCAGCAGCCTCCGACTAGCGGGAAGCAATGAGCAGTTCTTC. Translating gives CASSLRLAGSNEQFF.

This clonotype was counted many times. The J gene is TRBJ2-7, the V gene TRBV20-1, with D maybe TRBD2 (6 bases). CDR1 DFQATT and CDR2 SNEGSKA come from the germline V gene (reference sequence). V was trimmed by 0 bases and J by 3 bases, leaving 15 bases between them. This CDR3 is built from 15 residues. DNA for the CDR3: TGCAGTGCTAGAGATCCCGGGCGGCGGGGCTACGAGCAGTACTTC. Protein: CSARDPGRRGYEQYF.

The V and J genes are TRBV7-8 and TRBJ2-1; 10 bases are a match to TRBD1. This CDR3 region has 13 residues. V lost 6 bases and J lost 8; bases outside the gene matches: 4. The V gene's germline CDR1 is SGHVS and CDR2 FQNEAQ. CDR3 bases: TGTGCCAGCAGGAGACAGGGGGCACATGAGCAGTTCTTC. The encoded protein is CASRRQGAHEQFF.

The CDR3 loop is CSVVGQPNTEAFF. CDR3 in DNA: TGCAGCGTTGTGGGACAGCCGAACACTGAAGCTTTCTTT. The rearrangement joins TRBV29-1 to TRBJ1-1; 7 bases agree with TRBD1. The CDR3 covers 13 residues. The J segment lost 1 base and the V segment lost 4 bases, leaving 3 bases of the junction unmatched. CDR1 is SQVTM, CDR2 ANQGSEA, per germline.

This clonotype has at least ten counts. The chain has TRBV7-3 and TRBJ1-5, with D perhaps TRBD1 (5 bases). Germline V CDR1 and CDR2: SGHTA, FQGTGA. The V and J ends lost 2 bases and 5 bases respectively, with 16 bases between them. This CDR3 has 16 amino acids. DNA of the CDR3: TGTGCCAGCAGCTTAGACAGTGCAAAGGCGGATCAGCCCCAGCATTTT. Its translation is CASSLDSAKADQPQHF. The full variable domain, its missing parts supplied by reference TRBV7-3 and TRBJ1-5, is GAGVSQTPSNKVTEKGKYVELRCDPISGHTALYWYRQSLGQGPEFLIYFQGTGAADDSGLPNDRFFAVRPEGSVSTLKIQRTERGDSAVYLCASSLDSAKADQPQHFGDGTRLSIL.

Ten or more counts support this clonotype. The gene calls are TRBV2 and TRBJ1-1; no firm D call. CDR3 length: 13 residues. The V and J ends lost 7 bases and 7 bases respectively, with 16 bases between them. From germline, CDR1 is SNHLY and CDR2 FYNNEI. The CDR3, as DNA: TGTGCCAGCAATGTCAGGACTGAAGGTGAAGCTTTCTTT. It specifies CASNVRTEGEAFF.

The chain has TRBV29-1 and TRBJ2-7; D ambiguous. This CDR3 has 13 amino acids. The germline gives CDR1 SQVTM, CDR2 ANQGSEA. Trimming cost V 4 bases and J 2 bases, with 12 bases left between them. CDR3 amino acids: CSVGALRAYEQYF. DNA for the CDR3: TGCAGCGTTGGGGCCCTACGTGCCTACGAGCAGTACTTC.

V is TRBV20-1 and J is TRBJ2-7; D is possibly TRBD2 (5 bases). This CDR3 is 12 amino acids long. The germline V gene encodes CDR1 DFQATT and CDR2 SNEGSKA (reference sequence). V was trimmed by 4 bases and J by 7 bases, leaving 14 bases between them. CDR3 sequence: CSAKALIAEQYF. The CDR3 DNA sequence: TGCAGTGCTAAGGCCTTGATAGCGGAGCAGTACTTC.

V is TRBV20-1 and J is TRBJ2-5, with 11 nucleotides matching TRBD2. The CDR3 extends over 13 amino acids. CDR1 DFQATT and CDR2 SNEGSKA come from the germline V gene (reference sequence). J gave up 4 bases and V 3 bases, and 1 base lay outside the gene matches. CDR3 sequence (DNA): TGCAGTGCTAGTAGCGGGAGGGGAGAGACCCAGTACTTC. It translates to CSASSGRGETQYF.

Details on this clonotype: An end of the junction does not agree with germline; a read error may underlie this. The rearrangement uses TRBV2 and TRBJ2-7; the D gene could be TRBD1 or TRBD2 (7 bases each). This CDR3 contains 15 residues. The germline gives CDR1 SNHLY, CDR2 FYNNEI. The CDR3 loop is CASSHPGGGAYEQYF. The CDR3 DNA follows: TGCGCCAGCAGCCACCCAGGGGGGGGTGCCTACGAGCAGTACTTC.

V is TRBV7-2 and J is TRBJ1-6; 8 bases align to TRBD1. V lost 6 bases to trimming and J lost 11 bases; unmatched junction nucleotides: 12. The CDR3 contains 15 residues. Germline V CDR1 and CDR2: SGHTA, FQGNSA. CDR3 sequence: CASSLSTGGSTPLHF. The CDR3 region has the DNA TGTGCCAGCAGTCTGAGTACAGGGGGATCGACACCCCTCCACTTT.

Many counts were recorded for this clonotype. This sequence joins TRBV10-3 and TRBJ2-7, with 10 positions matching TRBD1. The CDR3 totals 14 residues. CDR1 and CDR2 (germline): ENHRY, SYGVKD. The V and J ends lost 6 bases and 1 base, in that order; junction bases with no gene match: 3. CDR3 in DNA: TGTGCCATCAGACCGGGACAGGGGTCCTACGAGCAGTACTTC. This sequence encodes CAIRPGQGSYEQYF.

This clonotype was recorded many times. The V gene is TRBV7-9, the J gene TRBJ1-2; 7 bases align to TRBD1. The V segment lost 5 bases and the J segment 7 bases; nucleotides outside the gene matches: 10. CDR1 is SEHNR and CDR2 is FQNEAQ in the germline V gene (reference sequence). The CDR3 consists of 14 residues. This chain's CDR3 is CASSTVTGVAGYTF. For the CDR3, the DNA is TGTGCCAGCAGCACAGTCACAGGGGTCGCTGGCTACACCTTC.

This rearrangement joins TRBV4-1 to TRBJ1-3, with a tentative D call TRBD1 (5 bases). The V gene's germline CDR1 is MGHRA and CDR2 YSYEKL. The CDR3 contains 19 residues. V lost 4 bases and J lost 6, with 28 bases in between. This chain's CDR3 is CASSRASPQRPSGANTIYF. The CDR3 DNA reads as TGCGCCAGCAGCCGAGCTTCACCCCAAAGGCCTTCCGGGGCAAACACCATATATTTT.